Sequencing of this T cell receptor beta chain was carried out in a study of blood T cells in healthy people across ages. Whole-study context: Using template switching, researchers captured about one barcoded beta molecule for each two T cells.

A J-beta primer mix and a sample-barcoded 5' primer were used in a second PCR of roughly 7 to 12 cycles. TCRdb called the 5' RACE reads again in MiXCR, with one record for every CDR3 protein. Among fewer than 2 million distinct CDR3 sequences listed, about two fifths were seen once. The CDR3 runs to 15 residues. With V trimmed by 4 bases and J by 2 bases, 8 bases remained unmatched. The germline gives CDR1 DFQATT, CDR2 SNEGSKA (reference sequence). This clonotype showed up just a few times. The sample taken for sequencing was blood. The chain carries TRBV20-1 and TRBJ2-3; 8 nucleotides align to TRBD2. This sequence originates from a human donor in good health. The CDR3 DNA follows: TGCAGTGCTATCGATAGCGGGGCCTTCACAGATACGCAGTATTTT. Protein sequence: CSAIDSGAFTDTQYF.